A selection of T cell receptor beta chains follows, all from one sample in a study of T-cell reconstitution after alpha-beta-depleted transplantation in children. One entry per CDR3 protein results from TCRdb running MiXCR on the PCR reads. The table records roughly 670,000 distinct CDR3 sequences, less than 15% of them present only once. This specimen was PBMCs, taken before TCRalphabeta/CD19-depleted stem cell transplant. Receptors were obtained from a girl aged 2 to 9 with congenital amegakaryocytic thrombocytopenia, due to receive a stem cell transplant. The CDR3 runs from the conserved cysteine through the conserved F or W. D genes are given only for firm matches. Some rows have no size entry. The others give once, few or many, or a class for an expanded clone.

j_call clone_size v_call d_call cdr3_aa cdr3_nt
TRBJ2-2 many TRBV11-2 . CASSHLGGELFF TGTGCCAGCAGCCATTTGGGCGGGGAGCTGTTTTTT
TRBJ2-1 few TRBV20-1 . CSSSDGRRYPYNEQFF TGCAGTTCTTCTGATGGGCGCCGGTACCCTTACAATGAGCAGTTCTTC
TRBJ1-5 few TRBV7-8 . CASSSALRGWSYSNQPQHF TGTGCCAGCAGCTCCGCTCTTCGGGGATGGTCCTATAGCAATCAGCCCCAGCATTTT
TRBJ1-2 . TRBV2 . CASEPYPDSGVGYTF TGTGCCAGCGAACCCTACCCAGATTCGGGGGTAGGCTACACCTTC
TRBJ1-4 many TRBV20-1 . CSARRRSNEKLFF TGCAGTGCTAGAAGGCGGTCTAATGAAAAACTGTTTTTT
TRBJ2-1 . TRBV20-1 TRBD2 CSARGLAGGQSSYNEQFF TGCAGTGCTAGGGGACTAGCGGGAGGCCAAAGCTCCTACAATGAGCAGTTCTTC
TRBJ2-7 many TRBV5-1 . CASSLSPTRYEQYF TGCGCCAGCAGCTTGTCCCCCACCCGCTACGAGCAGTACTTC
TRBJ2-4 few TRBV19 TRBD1 CASSPGTGTTKNIQYF TGTGCCAGTAGTCCCGGGACAGGGACGACCAAAAACATTCAGTACTTC
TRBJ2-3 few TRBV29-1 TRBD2 CSVESGRTDTQYF TGCAGCGTTGAGAGCGGGAGAACAGATACGCAGTATTTT
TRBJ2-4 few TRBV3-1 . CASSPRFGPENIQYF TGTGCCAGCAGCCCTCGCTTCGGGCCTGAAAACATTCAGTACTTC
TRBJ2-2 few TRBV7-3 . CASSLFVGSGELFF TGTGCCAGCAGCTTATTCGTAGGGTCCGGGGAGCTGTTTTTT
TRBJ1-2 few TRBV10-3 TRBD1 CASRGGTEVLLSF TGTGCCTCCAGGGGGGGGACAGAAGTTTTACTTAGCTTC
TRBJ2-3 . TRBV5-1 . CASRKGQRDTQYF TGCGCCAGCAGAAAGGGGCAGCGAGATACGCAGTATTTT
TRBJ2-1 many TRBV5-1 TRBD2 CASSLGDYNEQFF TGTGCCAGCAGTTTGGGGGACTATAATGAGCAGTTCTTC
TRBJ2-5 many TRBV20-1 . CSARVHQETQYF TGCAGTGCTAGGGTTCACCAAGAGACCCAGTACTTC
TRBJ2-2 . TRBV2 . CASRMGIANTGELFF TGTGCCAGCAGGATGGGGATCGCGAACACCGGGGAGCTGTTTTTT
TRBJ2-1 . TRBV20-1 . CSVLDYYINEQFF TGCAGTGTTCTTGACTACTACATCAATGAGCAGTTCTTC
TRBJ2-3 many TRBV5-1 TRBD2 CASTTSGSDTQYF TGCGCCAGCACTACTAGCGGGTCAGATACGCAGTATTTT
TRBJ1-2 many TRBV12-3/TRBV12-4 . CASSSGGSVYGYTF TGTGCCAGCAGTTCCGGTGGTAGCGTATATGGCTACACCTTC
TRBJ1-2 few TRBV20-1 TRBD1 CSTRPPGQGRGYYGYTF TGCAGTACCCGTCCACCGGGACAGGGGAGGGGATACTATGGCTACACCTTC
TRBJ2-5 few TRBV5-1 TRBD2 CASSVTSGSLGETQYF TGCGCCAGCAGCGTGACTAGCGGGAGTCTGGGGGAGACCCAGTACTTC
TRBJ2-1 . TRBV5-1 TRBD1 CASSARDREPNEQFF TGCGCCAGCAGCGCCCGGGACAGGGAGCCCAATGAGCAGTTCTTC
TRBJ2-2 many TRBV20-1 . CSARVSTTGELFF TGCAGTGCTCGGGTCTCGACCACCGGGGAGCTGTTTTTT
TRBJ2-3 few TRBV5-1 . CASSADYGTDTQYF TGCGCCAGCAGCGCGGACTACGGCACAGATACGCAGTATTTT
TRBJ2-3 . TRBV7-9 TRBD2 CASSPTSGSVTDTQYF TGTGCCAGCAGCCCGACTAGCGGGAGTGTCACAGATACGCAGTATTTT
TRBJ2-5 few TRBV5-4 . CASSSGQWEETQYF TGTGCCAGCAGCTCAGGGCAATGGGAAGAGACCCAGTACTTC
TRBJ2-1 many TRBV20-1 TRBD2 CSARSTSGRNEQFF TGCAGTGCTAGATCAACTAGCGGGAGAAATGAGCAGTTCTTC
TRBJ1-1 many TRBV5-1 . CASSPETGPAEAFF TGCGCCAGCAGCCCGGAAACTGGACCGGCTGAAGCTTTCTTT
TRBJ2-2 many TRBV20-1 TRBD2 CSAPRLAGGSGELFF TGCAGTGCTCCTAGACTAGCGGGAGGGTCGGGGGAGCTGTTTTTT
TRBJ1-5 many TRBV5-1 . CASSLTGFDQPQHF TGCGCCAGCAGCTTGACAGGGTTCGATCAGCCCCAGCATTTT
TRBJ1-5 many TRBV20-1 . CSAIPGASNQPQHF TGCAGTGCTATTCCGGGGGCCTCGAATCAGCCCCAGCATTTT
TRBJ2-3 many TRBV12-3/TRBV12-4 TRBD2 CASQDGRDTQYF TGTGCCAGCCAAGACGGGAGGGATACGCAGTATTTT
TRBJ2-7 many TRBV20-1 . CSARGIDRRGTSDEQYF TGCAGTGCTAGGGGGATCGATCGGCGCGGGACCTCCGACGAGCAGTACTTC
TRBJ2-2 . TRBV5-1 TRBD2 CASTLGLAGSNTGELFF TGCGCCAGCACCTTGGGACTAGCGGGATCGAACACCGGGGAGCTGTTTTTT
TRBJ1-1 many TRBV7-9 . CASDREAFF TGTGCCAGCGACAGGGAAGCTTTCTTT
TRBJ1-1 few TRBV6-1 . CASKQGSHLNTEAFF TGTGCCAGCAAACAGGGCTCTCATTTGAACACTGAAGCTTTCTTT
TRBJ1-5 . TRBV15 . CATSRDWSQPQHF TGTGCCACCAGCAGAGATTGGAGCCAGCCCCAGCATTTT
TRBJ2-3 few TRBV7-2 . CASSSRGSDTQYF TGTGCCAGCAGCTCCAGGGGTTCAGATACGCAGTATTTT
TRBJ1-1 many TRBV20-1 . CSASSPQINTEAFF TGCAGTGCGTCTTCCCCACAAATTAACACTGAAGCTTTCTTT
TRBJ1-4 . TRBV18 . CASSPQGGGEKLFF TGTGCCAGCTCACCGCAAGGGGGTGGTGAAAAACTGTTTTTT
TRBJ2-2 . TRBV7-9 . CASSSLIRARELFF TGTGCCAGCAGCTCCCTTATTCGGGCCCGGGAGCTGTTTTTT
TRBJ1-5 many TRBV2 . CASTQSTYGDQPQHF TGTGCCAGCACCCAAAGTACGTACGGTGATCAGCCCCAGCATTTT
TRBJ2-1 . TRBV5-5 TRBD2 CASRPETSGRPNEQFF TGTGCCAGCAGACCCGAAACTAGCGGGAGACCGAATGAGCAGTTCTTC
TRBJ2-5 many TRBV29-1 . CSVRIGQETQYF TGCAGCGTTCGGATCGGGCAAGAGACCCAGTACTTC
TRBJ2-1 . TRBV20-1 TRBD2 CSARFLLAGRGNEQFF TGCAGTGCTAGATTTCTACTAGCGGGTCGGGGAAATGAGCAGTTCTTC
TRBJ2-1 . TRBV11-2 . CASSQARANEQFF TGTGCCAGCAGCCAGGCCAGGGCAAATGAGCAGTTCTTC
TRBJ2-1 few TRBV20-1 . CSARDLMASSYNEQFF TGCAGTGCTAGAGATCTAATGGCGAGCTCCTACAATGAGCAGTTCTTC
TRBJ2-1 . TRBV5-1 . CASSLLVGLHYNEQFF TGCGCCAGCAGCTTGTTGGTAGGACTACATTACAATGAGCAGTTCTTC
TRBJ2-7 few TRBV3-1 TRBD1 CASSQGQGRYEQYF TGTGCCAGCAGCCAGGGACAGGGGCGGTACGAGCAGTACTTC
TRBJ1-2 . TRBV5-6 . CASSLVAGRWGYTF TGTGCCAGCAGCTTGGTGGCAGGGAGATGGGGCTACACCTTC
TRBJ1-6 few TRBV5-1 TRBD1 CASSLSGGQGDSPLHF TGCGCCAGCAGCCTATCCGGTGGACAGGGCGATTCACCCCTCCACTTT
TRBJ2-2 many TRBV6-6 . CASSPTRAGELFF TGTGCCAGCAGCCCCACTAGGGCCGGGGAGCTGTTTTTT
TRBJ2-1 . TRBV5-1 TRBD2 CASSLLAGGGVGYNEQFF TGCGCCAGCAGCTTACTAGCGGGAGGCGGGGTCGGCTACAATGAGCAGTTCTTC
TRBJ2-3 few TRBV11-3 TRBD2 CASSSLSRLAGVSTDTDTQYF TGTGCCAGCAGCTCCTTATCGAGGCTAGCGGGAGTCTCAACCGACACAGATACGCAGTATTTT